Included here is one T cell receptor beta chain sequence, with context. Its cognate antigen is unknown. Germline V gene data show CDR1 as DFQATT and CDR2 as SNEGSKA (reference sequence). CDR3 length equals 14 residues. Deletions cut 6 bases from V and 0 bases from J, with 9 bases between. A second roughly 6 to 11 cycle PCR used barcoded and J-beta primers. MiXCR, applied by TCRdb to the 5' RACE reads, yields one record per CDR3 protein. The table includes some 1.5 million distinct CDR3 sequences, about 42% detected once. The data stem from a study of blood T cells in healthy people across ages. The donors, all healthy, were Caucasians living in Russia, aged roughly 6 to 100. Study-level results: Conclusively comparing naive with antigen-experienced cells was impossible with unsorted PBMCs. Naive T cell percentage showed a strong correlation with TCR beta diversity. Roughly linear declines in TCR beta diversity per million T cells occurred with age.

This chain uses TRBV20-1 with TRBJ1-6; unclear D gene. This clonotype originated in a woman in her late teens or twenties in good health. The sequenced sample consisted of blood. The CDR3: CSAIQSSYNSPLHF. As DNA, the CDR3 is TGCAGTGCCATACAGAGCTCCTATAATTCACCCCTCCACTTT.